This TCR beta chain was recovered during a study of cytomegalovirus exposure and HLA in healthy donors. Notes on the study in general: Researchers reportedly found TCR beta sequences accurately predicted most subjects' HLA-A and HLA-B alleles.

About this clone: Its target is unknown.

PCR was performed using 60 Vbeta and 13 Jbeta primers. Clones were sequenced by immunoSEQ multiplex PCR, and TCRdb holds only the in-frame ones, with some missing. The table has about 140,000 clones, 60% to 85% seen once. The receptor was derived from a man aged 40-49 years in good health and CMV-seronegative. The sequenced sample was PBMCs.

CDR3 nucleotides: TGTGCCAGCAGCACGGATCTAGGCGCGGGAACGCAGTATTTT. Protein product: CASSTDLGAGTQYF. The V call is TRBV7-7, the J call TRBJ2-3; the D gene is possibly TRBD2 (6 bases). Germline V lookup: CDR1 SSHAT, CDR2 FNYEAQ (reference sequence). The CDR3 runs 14 residues. The V gene lost 5 bases and the J gene lost 9 bases, with 18 bases spanning the gap.